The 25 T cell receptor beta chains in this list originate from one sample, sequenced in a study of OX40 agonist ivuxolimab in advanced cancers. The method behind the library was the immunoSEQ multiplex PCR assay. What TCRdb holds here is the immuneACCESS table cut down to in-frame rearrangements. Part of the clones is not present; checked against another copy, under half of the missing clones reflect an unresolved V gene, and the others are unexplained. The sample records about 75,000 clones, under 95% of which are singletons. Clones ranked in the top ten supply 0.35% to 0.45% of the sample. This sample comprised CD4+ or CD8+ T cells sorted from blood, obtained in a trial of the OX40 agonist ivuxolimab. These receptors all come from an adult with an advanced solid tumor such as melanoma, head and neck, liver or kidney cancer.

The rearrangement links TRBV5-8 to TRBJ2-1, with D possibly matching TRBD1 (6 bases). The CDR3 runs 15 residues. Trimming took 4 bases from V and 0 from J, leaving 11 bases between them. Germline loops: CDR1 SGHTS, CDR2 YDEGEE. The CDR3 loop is CASSTGSRSYNEQFF. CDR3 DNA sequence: TGTGCCAGCAGCACAGGGTCCCGCTCCTACAATGAGCAGTTCTTC. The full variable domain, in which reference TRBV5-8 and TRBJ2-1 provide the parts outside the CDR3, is EAGVTQSPTHLIKTRGQQATLRCSPISGHTSVYWYQQALGLGLQFLLWYDEGEERNRGNFPPRFSGRQFPNYSSELNVNALELEDSALYLCASSTGSRSYNEQFFGPGTRLTVL.

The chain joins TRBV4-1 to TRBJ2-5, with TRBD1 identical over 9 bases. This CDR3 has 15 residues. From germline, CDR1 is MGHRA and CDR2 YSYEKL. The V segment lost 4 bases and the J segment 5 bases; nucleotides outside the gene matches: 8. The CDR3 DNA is TGCGCCAGCAGCCTGATTGGGACAGGGCCGGAGACCCAGTACTTC. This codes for CASSLIGTGPETQYF.

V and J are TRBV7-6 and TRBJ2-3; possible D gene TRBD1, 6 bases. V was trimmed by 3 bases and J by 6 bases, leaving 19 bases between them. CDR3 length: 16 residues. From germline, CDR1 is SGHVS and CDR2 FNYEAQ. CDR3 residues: CASSLGAWAGADTQYF. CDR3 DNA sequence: TGTGCCAGCAGCTTGGGGGCGTGGGCAGGCGCTGATACGCAGTATTTT.

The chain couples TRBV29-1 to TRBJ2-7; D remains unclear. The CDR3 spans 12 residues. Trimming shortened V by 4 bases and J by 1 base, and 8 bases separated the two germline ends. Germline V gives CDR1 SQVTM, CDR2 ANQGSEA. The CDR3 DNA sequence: TGCAGCGTTGTTCTGCTATCCTACGAGCAGTACTTC. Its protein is CSVVLLSYEQYF.

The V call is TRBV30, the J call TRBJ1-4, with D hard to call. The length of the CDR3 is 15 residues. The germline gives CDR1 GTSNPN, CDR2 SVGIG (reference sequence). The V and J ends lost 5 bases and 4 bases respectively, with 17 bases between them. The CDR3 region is CAWAVGSTLNEKLFF. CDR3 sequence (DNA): TGTGCCTGGGCGGTGGGCTCCACTCTTAATGAAAAACTGTTTTTT.

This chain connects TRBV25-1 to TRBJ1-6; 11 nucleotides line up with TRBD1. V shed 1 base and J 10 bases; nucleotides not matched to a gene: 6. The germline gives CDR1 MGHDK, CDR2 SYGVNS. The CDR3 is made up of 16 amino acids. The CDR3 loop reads CASSEWGTGGGSPLHF. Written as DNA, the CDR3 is TGTGCCAGCAGTGAATGGGGGACAGGGGGAGGATCACCCCTCCACTTT.

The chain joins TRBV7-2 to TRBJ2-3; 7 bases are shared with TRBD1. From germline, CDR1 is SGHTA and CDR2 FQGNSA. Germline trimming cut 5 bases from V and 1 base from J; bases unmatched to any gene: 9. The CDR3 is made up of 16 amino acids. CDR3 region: CASSPKGAQGTDTQYF. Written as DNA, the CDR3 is TGTGCCAGCAGCCCCAAGGGGGCGCAGGGCACAGATACGCAGTATTTT.

The CDR3 DNA reads TGTGCCAGCAGCTTAACGGGAGCTGAAGCTTTCTTT. Translated, it gives CASSLTGAEAFF. The rearrangement uses TRBV7-2 and TRBJ1-1; the D is unclear. In germline, CDR1 is SGHTA, CDR2 FQGNSA. The CDR3 has 12 amino acids. V shed 2 bases and J shed 6 bases, with 7 bases lying between them.

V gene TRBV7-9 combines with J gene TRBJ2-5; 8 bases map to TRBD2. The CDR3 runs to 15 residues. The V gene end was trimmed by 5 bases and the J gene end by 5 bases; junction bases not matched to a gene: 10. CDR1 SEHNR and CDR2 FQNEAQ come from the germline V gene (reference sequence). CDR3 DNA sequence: TGTGCCAGCAGCCAGACCGGGACTAGAGGCGAGACCCAGTACTTC. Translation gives CASSQTGTRGETQYF.

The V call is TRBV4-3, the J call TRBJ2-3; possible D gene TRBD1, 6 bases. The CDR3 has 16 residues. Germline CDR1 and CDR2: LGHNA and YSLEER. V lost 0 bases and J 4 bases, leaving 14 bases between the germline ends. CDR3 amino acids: CASSQDLGGGADTQYF. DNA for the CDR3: TGCGCCAGCAGCCAAGATCTTGGGGGCGGAGCAGATACGCAGTATTTT.

CDR3 bases: TGTGCCATCAGCAACCGCGATGGGACAGGGACACGGTGGCATGGCTACACCTTC. Protein product: CAISNRDGTGTRWHGYTF. The chain links TRBV10-3 to TRBJ1-2, with 9 bases that match TRBD1. With 6 bases clipped from V and 6 bases from J, the junction kept 20 bases outside the gene matches. Germline CDR1 is ENHRY and CDR2 is SYGVKD. The CDR3 consists of 18 residues.

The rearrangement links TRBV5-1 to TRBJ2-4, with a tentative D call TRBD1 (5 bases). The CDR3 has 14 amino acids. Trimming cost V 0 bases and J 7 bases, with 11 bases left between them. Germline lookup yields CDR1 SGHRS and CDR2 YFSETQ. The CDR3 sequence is CASSLGGPGNIQYF. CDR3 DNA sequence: TGCGCCAGCAGCTTGGGGGGCCCAGGGAACATTCAGTACTTC.

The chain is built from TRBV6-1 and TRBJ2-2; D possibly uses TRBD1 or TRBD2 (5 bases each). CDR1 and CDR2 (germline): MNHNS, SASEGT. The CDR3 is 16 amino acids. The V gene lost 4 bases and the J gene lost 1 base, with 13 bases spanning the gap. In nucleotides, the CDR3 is TGTGCCAGCAGTGCGGGACCTGGGAGGAACACCGGGGAGCTGTTTTTT. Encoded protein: CASSAGPGRNTGELFF.

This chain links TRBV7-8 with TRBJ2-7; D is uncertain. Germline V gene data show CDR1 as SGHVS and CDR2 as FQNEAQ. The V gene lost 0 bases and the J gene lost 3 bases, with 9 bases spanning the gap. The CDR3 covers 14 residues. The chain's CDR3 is CASSLAEGLYEQYF. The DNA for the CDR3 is TGTGCCAGCAGCTTAGCGGAAGGCCTCTACGAGCAGTACTTC.

CDR3 coding DNA: TGTGCCAGCAGTTTTCCACAGGGACCTGCCTACGAGCAGTACTTC. It encodes CASSFPQGPAYEQYF. The chain couples TRBV27 to TRBJ2-7; D may be TRBD1 (6 bases). From germline, CDR1 is MNHEY and CDR2 SMNVEV (reference sequence). This CDR3 is built from 15 residues. V lost 3 bases and J 2 bases, leaving 14 bases between the germline ends.

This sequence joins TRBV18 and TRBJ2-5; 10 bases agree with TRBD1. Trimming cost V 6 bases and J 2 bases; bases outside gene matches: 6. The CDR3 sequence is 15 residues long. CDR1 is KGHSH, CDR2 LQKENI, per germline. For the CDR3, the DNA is TGTGCCAGCTCCCTCCGACAGGGGGCTCAAGAGACCCAGTACTTC. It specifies CASSLRQGAQETQYF.

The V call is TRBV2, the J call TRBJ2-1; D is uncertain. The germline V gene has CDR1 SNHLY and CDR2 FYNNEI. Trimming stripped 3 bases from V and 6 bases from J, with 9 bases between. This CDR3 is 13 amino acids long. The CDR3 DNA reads TGTGCCAGCAGTGAGTGGTCAGGCAATGAGCAGTTCTTC. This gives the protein CASSEWSGNEQFF. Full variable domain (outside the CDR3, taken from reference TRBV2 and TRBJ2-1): EPEVTQTPSHQVTQMGQEVILRCVPISNHLYFYWYRQILGQKVEFLVSFYNNEISEKSEIFDDQFSVERPDGSNFTLKIRSTKLEDSAMYFCASSEWSGNEQFFGPGTRLTVL.

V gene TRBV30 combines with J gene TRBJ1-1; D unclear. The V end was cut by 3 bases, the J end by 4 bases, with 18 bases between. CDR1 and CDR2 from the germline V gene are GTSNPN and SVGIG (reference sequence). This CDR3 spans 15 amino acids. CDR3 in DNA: TGTGCCTGGAGCGCGGGTGGGAGCGTCGCCACTGAAGCTTTCTTT. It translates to CAWSAGGSVATEAFF.

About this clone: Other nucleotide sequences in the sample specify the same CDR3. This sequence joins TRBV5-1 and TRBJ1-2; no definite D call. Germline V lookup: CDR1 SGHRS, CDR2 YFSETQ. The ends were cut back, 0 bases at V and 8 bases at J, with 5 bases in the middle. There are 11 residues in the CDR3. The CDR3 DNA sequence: TGCGCCAGCAGCTTGGAGGGAGGCTACACCTTC. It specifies CASSLEGGYTF.

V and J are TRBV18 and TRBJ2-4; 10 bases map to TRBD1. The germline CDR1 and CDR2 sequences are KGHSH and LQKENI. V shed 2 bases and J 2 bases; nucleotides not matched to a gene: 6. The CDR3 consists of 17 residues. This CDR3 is CASSPSTGGLTKNIQYF. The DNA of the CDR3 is TGTGCCAGCTCACCATCGACAGGGGGCTTAACCAAAAACATTCAGTACTTC.

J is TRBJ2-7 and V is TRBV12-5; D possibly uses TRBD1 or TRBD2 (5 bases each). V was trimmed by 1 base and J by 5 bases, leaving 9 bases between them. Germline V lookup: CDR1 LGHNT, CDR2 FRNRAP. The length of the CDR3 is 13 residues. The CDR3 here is CASGLGDVHEQYF. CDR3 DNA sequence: TGTGCTAGTGGTTTGGGGGACGTCCACGAGCAGTACTTC.

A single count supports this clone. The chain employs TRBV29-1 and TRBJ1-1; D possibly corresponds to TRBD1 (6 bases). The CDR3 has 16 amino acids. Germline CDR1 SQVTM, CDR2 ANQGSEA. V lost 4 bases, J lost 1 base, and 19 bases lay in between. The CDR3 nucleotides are TGCAGCGTTGTGGTTTCGGCAGGGGCGAAGAACACTGAAGCTTTCTTT. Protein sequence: CSVVVSAGAKNTEAFF.

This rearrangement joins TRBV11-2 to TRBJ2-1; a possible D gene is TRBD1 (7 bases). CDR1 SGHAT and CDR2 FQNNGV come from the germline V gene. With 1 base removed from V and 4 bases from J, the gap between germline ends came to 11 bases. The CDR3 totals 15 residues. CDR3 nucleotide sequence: TGTGCCAGCAGCTTAGCGGGGGACAGTTACAATGAGCAGTTCTTC. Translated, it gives CASSLAGDSYNEQFF.

The chain's CDR3 is CASRGGSSGANVLTF. DNA for the CDR3: TGTGCCAGCAGGGGAGGTTCCTCTGGGGCCAACGTCCTGACTTTC. The chain links TRBV28 to TRBJ2-6; the D gene is possibly TRBD2 (6 bases). The CDR3 consists of 15 residues. The ends were cut back, 6 bases at V and 0 bases at J, with 9 bases in the middle. Germline CDR1 is MDHEN and CDR2 is SYDVKM.

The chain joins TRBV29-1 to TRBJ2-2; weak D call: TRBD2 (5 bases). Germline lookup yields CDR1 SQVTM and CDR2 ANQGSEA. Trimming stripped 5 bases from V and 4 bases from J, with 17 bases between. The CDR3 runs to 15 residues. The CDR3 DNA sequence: TGCAGCGTTAATAGTGGGAGTATCGGCACCGGGGAGCTGTTTTTT. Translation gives CSVNSGSIGTGELFF.